These 27 T cell receptor beta chains were all obtained from the same sample, sequenced in a study of shared T cell receptors in the human thymus. The protocol was immunoSEQ multiplex PCR, while the TCRdb copy is restricted to in-frame clones and leaves out a portion. Among tens of thousands of clones, over 90% were seen once, and the ten largest hold about 0.03%. Input material: thymocytes. The receptors derive from a human donor.

The chain is built from TRBV19 and TRBJ1-2; D ambiguous. This CDR3 contains 14 residues. Trimming took 3 bases from V and 0 from J, leaving 8 bases between them. Germline loops: CDR1 LNHDA, CDR2 SQIVND (reference sequence). Here the CDR3 reads CASSIAGANYGYTF. The CDR3 nucleotides read TGTGCCAGTAGTATCGCCGGGGCTAACTATGGCTACACCTTC.

CDR3 coding DNA: TGTGCCAGCAGCTTAAATTCAGTAGGGACTTTCGATGGTGAGCAGTTCTTC. Protein sequence: CASSLNSVGTFDGEQFF. The chain is built from TRBV7-9 and TRBJ2-1, with a tentative D call TRBD2 (6 bases). The CDR3 is made up of 17 amino acids. Germline lookup yields CDR1 SEHNR and CDR2 FQNEAQ (reference sequence). Trimming removed 2 bases at V and 9 bases at J, with 23 bases between.

The chain has TRBV9 and TRBJ2-2, with D tentatively TRBD2 (5 bases). The CDR3 extends over 17 amino acids. The V end was cut by 4 bases, the J end by 5 bases, with 21 bases between. Germline values: CDR1 SGDLS, CDR2 YYNGEE. The CDR3 region has the DNA TGTGCCAGCAGCCCCCGGACTCGAGCCGCTATAACCGGGGAGCTGTTTTTT. Translated, it gives CASSPRTRAAITGELFF. The full variable domain, rest sourced from reference TRBV9 and TRBJ2-2, is DSGVTQTPKHLITATGQRVTLRCSPRSGDLSVYWYQQSLDQGLQFLIQYYNGEERAKGNILERFSAQQFPDLHSELNLSSLELGDSALYFCASSPRTRAAITGELFFGEGSRLTVL.

The V call is TRBV5-1, the J call TRBJ2-3; the match to TRBD2 covers 9 bases. The J segment lost 4 bases and the V segment lost 5 bases, leaving 11 bases of the junction unmatched. Germline CDR1 and CDR2: SGHRS and YFSETQ. CDR3 length equals 16 residues. The CDR3 region has the DNA TGCGCCAGCAGGGGACTGTGCGGGGGGGCAGCAGATACGCAGTATTTT. Protein: CASRGLCGGAADTQYF.

V and J are TRBV7-6 and TRBJ1-1, with D perhaps matching TRBD1 (5 bases). Per the germline V gene, CDR1 is SGHVS and CDR2 is FNYEAQ. Trimming removed 6 bases at V and 11 bases at J, with 16 bases between. The CDR3 consists of 12 residues. CDR3: CASRELGGVAFF. CDR3 in DNA: TGTGCCAGCAGGGAGCTGGGGGGGGTTGCTTTCTTT.

The chain uses TRBV7-6 and TRBJ2-7; 14 bases line up with TRBD2. V dropped 6 bases and J dropped 3; count of bases not matched to a gene: 4. The CDR3 sequence is 15 residues long. The germline gives CDR1 SGHVS, CDR2 FNYEAQ. The CDR3 sequence is CASSPGTSGGYEQYF. Here the CDR3 DNA reads TGTGCCAGCAGTCCCGGGACTAGCGGGGGCTACGAGCAGTACTTC.

The chain links TRBV7-2 to TRBJ2-7; D is perhaps TRBD1 or TRBD2 (5 bases each). The germline V and J ends were trimmed by 4 bases and 5 bases, with 18 bases remaining between them. This CDR3 region has 15 residues. The germline CDR1 and CDR2 sequences are SGHTA and FQGNSA. CDR3 sequence reads: CASSSDRVGTNEQYF. The CDR3 nucleotides are TGTGCCAGCAGCTCCGACCGCGTTGGGACCAACGAGCAGTACTTC.

The gene calls are TRBV7-2 and TRBJ2-2, with D perhaps TRBD2 (5 bases). The CDR3 has 15 residues. Trimming took off 5 bases at V and 0 bases at J, with 10 bases between the two ends. Per the germline V gene, CDR1 is SGHTA and CDR2 is FQGNSA. The CDR3 DNA is TGTGCCAGCAGCGTGAGGGTTGCGAACACCGGGGAGCTGTTTTTT. The encoded protein is CASSVRVANTGELFF.

The genes are TRBV9 and TRBJ2-1; TRBD2 matches 7 bases. The V and J ends lost 4 bases and 15 bases, in that order; junction bases with no gene match: 13. Germline CDR1 reads SGDLS; CDR2 reads YYNGEE. The CDR3 spans 13 residues. CDR3: CASSPHTTSFPFF. The CDR3 region has the DNA TGTGCCAGCAGCCCCCATACGACTAGCTTCCCGTTCTTC.

This clone showed up just once. The genes are TRBV6-5 and TRBJ1-1, with D possibly matching TRBD1 (5 bases). Per germline, CDR1 MNHEY and CDR2 SVGAGI. Between the trimmed V and J ends, which lost 5 bases and 8 bases, there was a span of 21 bases. The CDR3 loop spans 15 amino acids. CDR3 sequence: CASSRRPEGSLEAFF. In DNA form, the CDR3 reads TGTGCCAGCAGTAGAAGACCGGAGGGGAGTTTGGAAGCTTTCTTT.

This chain links TRBV4-1 with TRBJ2-3, with 7 bases fitting TRBD2. The CDR3 spans 18 residues. Trimming took 5 bases from V and 0 from J; bases not matched to a gene: 14. Per the germline V gene, CDR1 is MGHRA and CDR2 is YSYEKL. In nucleotides, the CDR3 is TGCGCCAGCAGCGCCAGGGATAAGAGCGGGACTAGCACAGATACGCAGTATTTT. Translating it yields CASSARDKSGTSTDTQYF.

The genes are TRBV5-5 and TRBJ2-6, with D possibly matching TRBD2 (6 bases). V shed 6 bases and J shed 1 base, with 20 bases lying between them. The length of the CDR3 is 18 residues. Per germline, CDR1 SGHKS and CDR2 YYEKEE (reference sequence). CDR3 sequence (DNA): TGTGCCAGCATCCACGCGGGACTCCTCCAATCTGGGGCCAACGTCCTGACTTTC. Amino acids: CASIHAGLLQSGANVLTF.

The chain carries TRBV4-2 and TRBJ2-5, with TRBD2 matching over 10 bases. The CDR3 length is 18 residues. Germline-derived CDR1 and CDR2 are LGHNA and YNFKEQ. With V trimmed by 0 bases and J by 5 bases, 12 bases remained unmatched. CDR3 in amino acids: CASSQDGLAGALWETQYF. The CDR3 DNA follows: TGTGCCAGCAGCCAAGACGGTCTAGCGGGGGCTCTTTGGGAGACCCAGTACTTC.

This clone appeared a few times. The gene calls are TRBV29-1 and TRBJ2-3, with 9 bases identical to TRBD1. The germline gives CDR1 SQVTM, CDR2 ANQGSEA. CDR3 length: 13 residues. V shed 8 bases, J shed 4 bases, and the junction held 7 bases outside the gene matches. The CDR3 nucleotides read TGCAGCCTGGGACAGGGTAGGCCAGATACGCAGTATTTT. It translates to CSLGQGRPDTQYF.

This chain uses TRBV19 with TRBJ1-5, with 7 bases matching TRBD1. Germline-derived CDR1 and CDR2 are LNHDA and SQIVND (reference sequence). The CDR3 covers 16 residues. Unmatched junction bases numbered 13, after V lost 10 bases and J lost 1 base. CDR3 region: CANPRRRTGSNQPQHF. The CDR3 region has the DNA TGTGCCAACCCTCGACGCCGGACAGGCAGCAATCAGCCCCAGCATTTT.

The chain combines TRBV18 with TRBJ1-6; TRBD1 aligns across 9 bases. V was clipped by 6 bases and J by 0 bases; unmatched bases: 15. The CDR3 has 20 amino acids. Germline V CDR1 and CDR2: KGHSH, LQKENI. CDR3 bases: TGTGCCAGCTCCCCGGCCACAACAGGGGGCCCCAGCTCCTATAATTCACCCCTCCACTTT. Its translation: CASSPATTGGPSSYNSPLHF.

CDR3 DNA: TGTGCCAGCAGTTTTGGGGACAGGGGGCCTGGCTACACCTTC. Translation: CASSFGDRGPGYTF. V gene TRBV28 combines with J gene TRBJ1-2, with 12 bases fitting TRBD1. CDR3 length: 14 residues. V shed 3 bases, J shed 7 bases, and the junction held 3 bases outside the gene matches. Germline CDR1 and CDR2: MDHEN and SYDVKM.

The chain combines TRBV4-3 with TRBJ2-3; weak D call: TRBD2 (7 bases). The CDR3 has 17 residues. V was clipped by 0 bases and J by 0 bases, with 13 bases between them. Germline V gives CDR1 LGHNA, CDR2 YSLEER. CDR3 loop: CASSQDMAGASTDTQYF. The CDR3 DNA reads TGCGCCAGCAGCCAAGATATGGCGGGGGCAAGCACAGATACGCAGTATTTT.

The chain combines TRBV4-3 with TRBJ2-1; the D gene is possibly TRBD2 (6 bases). V shed 0 bases and J shed 3 bases, with 21 bases lying between them. CDR1 is LGHNA and CDR2 is YSLEER in the germline V gene. The CDR3 runs 19 residues. The CDR3 nucleotides read TGCGCCAGCAGCCAAGATTGGTTCCCAGCGGGCCCCTACTACAATGAGCAGTTCTTC. This codes for CASSQDWFPAGPYYNEQFF.

J is TRBJ1-3 and V is TRBV6-1, with a tentative D call TRBD1 (5 bases). The ends were cut back, 6 bases at V and 4 bases at J, with 10 bases in the middle. The CDR3 is made up of 13 amino acids. Germline CDR1 is MNHNS and CDR2 is SASEGT. The CDR3 DNA follows: TGTGCCAGCAGGGACACTCGGGGAAACACCATATATTTT. Its translation: CASRDTRGNTIYF.

The V call is TRBV4-3, the J call TRBJ1-1, with no clear D. This CDR3 has 13 residues. CDR1 and CDR2 from the germline V gene are LGHNA and YSLEER. V was cut by 3 bases and J by 3 bases, with 8 bases left in between. CDR3 protein: CASSHDGHTEAFF. CDR3 sequence (DNA): TGCGCCAGCAGCCACGACGGCCACACTGAAGCTTTCTTT.

This clone was recorded only once. Written as DNA, the CDR3 is TGTGCCAGCAGCTTAGATGACAGGGGAGGTCAGCCCCAGCATTTT. Translation: CASSLDDRGGQPQHF. The chain recombines TRBV11-1 with TRBJ1-5; 8 nucleotides agree with TRBD1. Germline CDR1 and CDR2: SGHAT and FQDESV (reference sequence). This CDR3 comprises 15 residues. V gave up 1 base and J gave up 6 bases; unmatched junction bases: 5.

J is TRBJ1-2 and V is TRBV23-1; D remains unclear. TRBV23-1 is an open reading frame whose function is uncertain. The CDR3 is made up of 15 amino acids. Trimming pared 0 bases from V and 2 bases from J, leaving 10 bases between. This CDR3 reads CASSQSLGPNYGYTF. CDR3 in DNA: TGCGCCAGCAGTCAATCGTTGGGCCCCAACTATGGCTACACCTTC.

The V call is TRBV4-1, the J call TRBJ1-2; 8 bases match TRBD1. This CDR3 is 15 amino acids long. The junction had 6 bases not matched to a gene; V was cut back by 3 bases and J by 3 bases. Germline V gene data show CDR1 as MGHRA and CDR2 as YSYEKL. The CDR3 DNA follows: TGCGCCAGCAGCCAGGCCACGGGACAGGACTATGGCTACACCTTC. It is translated as CASSQATGQDYGYTF.

The CDR3 is CASSPWTGGACNQPQHF. The DNA for the CDR3 is TGTGCCAGCAGCCCCTGGACAGGGGGCGCTTGCAATCAGCCCCAGCATTTT. V usage is TRBV4-2 and J usage is TRBJ1-5; 11 bases are a match to TRBD1. The V gene end was trimmed by 4 bases and the J gene end by 2 bases; junction bases not matched to a gene: 7. The CDR3 length is 17 residues. Per the germline V gene, CDR1 is LGHNA and CDR2 is YNFKEQ.

The V call is TRBV28, the J call TRBJ1-5, with 9 bases that match TRBD1. Trimming cost V 4 bases and J 3 bases; bases outside gene matches: 4. Germline CDR1 and CDR2: MDHEN and SYDVKM. This CDR3 spans 15 amino acids. In nucleotides, the CDR3 is TGTGCCAGCAGTTCAGGGACAGGGACCAATCAGCCCCAGCATTTT. Translating gives CASSSGTGTNQPQHF.

The chain uses TRBV10-3 and TRBJ2-7; TRBD1 matches 7 bases. The V segment lost 9 bases and the J segment 2 bases; nucleotides outside the gene matches: 4. CDR3 length: 12 residues. Germline assignment: CDR1 ENHRY and CDR2 SYGVKD. Written as DNA, the CDR3 is TGTGCCATGTCGACAGGGACCTACGAGCAGTACTTC. It codes for CAMSTGTYEQYF.